Listed here are 14 T cell receptor beta chains from one sample, sequenced in a study of CD8 T cells in Susac syndrome. Random hexamers were used to reverse transcribe the RNA input (about 0.5 to 1 ug). TCRdb redid the calling of the immunoSEQ multiplex PCR reads with MiXCR, one entry per CDR3 protein. Of 150,000 to 200,000 distinct CDR3 sequences listed, around 96% are singletons. Sequencing used CD4+ T cells from PBMCs. The receptors come from a human donor in good health.

The V and J genes are TRBV4-3 and TRBJ2-1, with 8 bases aligning to TRBD2. This CDR3 is 13 amino acids long. The germline CDR1 and CDR2 sequences are LGHNA and YSLEER. V dropped 4 bases and J dropped 8; count of bases not matched to a gene: 4. The CDR3 nucleotides read TGCGCCAGCAGCCGACTAGCGTTTGATGAGCAGTTCTTC. It yields the protein CASSRLAFDEQFF.

This clonotype was seen just once. This chain joins TRBV11-2 and TRBJ2-1; TRBD1 is a possible D gene (5 bases). CDR3 length: 12 amino acids. V was pared by 6 bases and J by 12 bases, with 15 bases between. Germline V gene sequence: CDR1 SGHAT, CDR2 FQNNGV. CDR3 coding DNA: TGTGCCAGCAGTTTACAGGTCACCGGGCAGTTCTTC. Amino acid sequence: CASSLQVTGQFF.

J is TRBJ2-3 and V is TRBV29-1, with D possibly matching TRBD1 (6 bases). Germline-derived CDR1 and CDR2 are SQVTM and ANQGSEA. This CDR3 has 14 amino acids. Deletions cut 7 bases from V and 1 base from J, with 15 bases between. The CDR3 DNA is TGCAGCGCCGGACAGCAGTACGGCACAGATACGCAGTATTTT. Translation gives CSAGQQYGTDTQYF.

The chain links TRBV12-3 or TRBV12-4 to TRBJ1-4; D remains unclear. V was clipped by 6 bases and J by 0 bases, with 11 bases between them. The CDR3 totals 15 residues. This CDR3 reads CASRVSSATNEKLFF. The CDR3, as DNA: TGTGCCAGCAGAGTCTCAAGTGCAACTAATGAAAAACTGTTTTTT.

This chain connects TRBV5-5 to TRBJ2-1; 7 bases are a match to TRBD2. Per germline, CDR1 SGHKS and CDR2 YYEKEE (reference sequence). The CDR3 spans 14 residues. Unmatched junction bases numbered 12, after V lost 10 bases and J lost 5 bases. The chain's CDR3 is CAGTPRGGNNEQFF. The CDR3 nucleotides are TGTGCCGGCACCCCTCGGGGAGGGAACAATGAGCAGTTCTTC.

The chain uses TRBV29-1 and TRBJ2-3, with 8 bases identical to TRBD1. The germline V gene has CDR1 SQVTM and CDR2 ANQGSEA. The CDR3 is made up of 17 amino acids. With 5 bases clipped from V and 2 bases from J, the junction kept 15 bases outside the gene matches. Here the CDR3 DNA reads TGCAGCGTTCGAGGAAAAAATTCGGACAGGGCCACAGATACGCAGTATTTT. This encodes CSVRGKNSDRATDTQYF.

V and J are TRBV29-1 and TRBJ2-3; TRBD1 matches at 8 bases. The germline V gene has CDR1 SQVTM and CDR2 ANQGSEA. The CDR3 runs 13 residues. Unmatched junction bases numbered 2, after V lost 5 bases and J lost 1 base. The CDR3 coding sequence is TGCAGCGTTCTGACAGGGGGCACAGATACGCAGTATTTT. Its translation is CSVLTGGTDTQYF.

CDR3 bases: TGTGCCTGGAGTGGGTGGGGCGGTTCCTACAATGAGCAGTTCTTC. This translates into CAWSGWGGSYNEQFF. V is TRBV30 and J is TRBJ2-1; possible D gene TRBD1, 5 bases. The germline V gene has CDR1 GTSNPN and CDR2 SVGIG (reference sequence). Trimming stripped 1 base from V and 1 base from J, with 11 bases between. The CDR3 is 15 amino acids.

Concerning this clonotype itself: At one of its ends the junction is not consistent with the germline gene, which may arise from a read error. The chain employs TRBV6-5 and TRBJ2-5, with 9 bases that match TRBD2. The CDR3 consists of 16 residues. Germline CDR1 MNHEY, CDR2 SVGAGI. DNA of the CDR3: TGTGCCAGCAGCTACTCCCCAGCGGGGGGACAAGAGACCCAGTACTTC. Translated: CASSYSPAGGQETQYF.

The chain recombines TRBV7-2 with TRBJ2-5; TRBD2 agrees at 9 bases. Per the germline V gene, CDR1 is SGHTA and CDR2 is FQGNSA. The CDR3 sequence is 17 residues long. J was trimmed by 1 base and V by 5 bases; bases with no gene match: 11. The CDR3 coding sequence is TGTGCCAGCAGCCCAGGAGTTCGCGGGGGGGTCCAAGAGACCCAGTACTTC. Residues: CASSPGVRGGVQETQYF.

CDR3 in amino acids: CAISEHRDNQPQHF. CDR3 sequence (DNA): TGTGCCATCAGTGAGCACCGGGACAATCAGCCCCAGCATTTT. This rearrangement joins TRBV10-3 to TRBJ1-5; D unclear. CDR1 and CDR2 from the germline V gene are ENHRY and SYGVKD. This CDR3 region has 14 residues. Deletions cut 2 bases from V and 3 bases from J, with 8 bases between.

The CDR3 here is CASSAGQTRDYGYTF. In DNA, the CDR3 is TGCGCCAGCAGCGCGGGACAAACCAGGGACTATGGCTACACCTTC. V usage is TRBV5-1 and J usage is TRBJ1-2; weak D call: TRBD1 (6 bases). Germline loops: CDR1 SGHRS, CDR2 YFSETQ. The CDR3 consists of 15 residues. V was pared by 4 bases and J by 3 bases, with 16 bases between. The variable domain in full, with the rest retrieved from reference TRBV5-1 and TRBJ1-2, is KAGVTQTPRYLIKTRGQQVTLSCSPISGHRSVSWYQQTPGQGLQFLFEYFSETQRNKGNFPGRFSGRQFSNSRSEMNVSTLELGDSALYLCASSAGQTRDYGYTFGSGTRLTVV.

The rearrangement joins TRBV12-3 or TRBV12-4 to TRBJ2-5; perhaps TRBD1 as D (6 bases). The CDR3 covers 15 residues. V was shortened by 6 bases and J by 2 bases, with 16 bases between the two germline ends. In nucleotides, the CDR3 is TGTGCCAGCAGCCGATCGACAGGACTGCAAGAGACCCAGTACTTC. Its protein product is CASSRSTGLQETQYF.

This clonotype has more than one count but fewer than ten. The chain employs TRBV9 and TRBJ2-5, with TRBD2 as a possible D gene (7 bases). Germline values: CDR1 SGDLS, CDR2 YYNGEE. The CDR3 sequence is 15 residues long. V was shortened by 0 bases and J by 1 base, with 10 bases between the two germline ends. The CDR3 DNA is TGTGCCAGCAGCGTAGCGGGGGGCCTCCAAGAGACCCAGTACTTC. This translates into CASSVAGGLQETQYF.